These 13 T cell receptor beta chains share one sample of origin, sequenced in a study of cytomegalovirus exposure and HLA in healthy donors. Vbeta (60) and Jbeta (13) primers were used in the PCR. Assay used: immunoSEQ multiplex PCR; TCRdb lists only in-frame clones, some missing. The sample includes over 150,000 clones, roughly 82% of them seen just once. Sample: PBMCs. Receptors were obtained from a girl aged 10 to 17 in good health and CMV-seropositive.

Comments on this clone: Other DNA sequences in the sample encode the same CDR3. This chain connects TRBV7-3 to TRBJ1-1; the D gene is possibly TRBD1 (5 bases). V was trimmed by 0 bases and J by 1 base, leaving 6 bases between them. This CDR3 comprises 14 residues. In germline, CDR1 is SGHTA, CDR2 FQGTGA. The CDR3 loop reads CASSLTGGNTEAFF. In nucleotides, the CDR3 is TGTGCCAGCAGCTTAACGGGGGGGAACACTGAAGCTTTCTTT.

There are a few counts of this clone. The V and J genes are TRBV4-1 and TRBJ2-7, with 9 bases lining up with TRBD2. The CDR3 spans 18 residues. Trimming cost V 0 bases and J 3 bases; bases outside gene matches: 12. The germline CDR1 and CDR2 sequences are MGHRA and YSYEKL. The CDR3: CASSQDPKLAGKNYEQYF. CDR3 in DNA: TGCGCCAGCAGCCAAGACCCAAAGCTAGCGGGAAAAAACTACGAGCAGTACTTC.

This clone was counted a few times. The chain combines TRBV4-1 with TRBJ2-2, with 9 bases matching TRBD1. This CDR3 has 17 amino acids. From germline, CDR1 is MGHRA and CDR2 YSYEKL. Germline trimming cut 5 bases from V and 4 bases from J; bases unmatched to any gene: 11. CDR3 sequence reads: CASSYPGRTGVTGELFF. CDR3 nucleotides: TGCGCCAGCAGCTACCCTGGGCGGACAGGGGTCACCGGGGAGCTGTTTTTT.

This clone was counted a single time. The V and J genes are TRBV15 and TRBJ2-1, with 9 bases aligning to TRBD2. Germline lookup yields CDR1 LNHNV and CDR2 YYDKDF (reference sequence). The V segment lost 1 base and the J segment 8 bases; nucleotides outside the gene matches: 6. This CDR3 has 15 residues. CDR3 bases: TGTGCCACCAGCAGAGGAGCGGGAGGATTCGATGAGCAGTTCTTC. Its protein is CATSRGAGGFDEQFF.

This rearrangement joins TRBV7-8 to TRBJ1-1, with a weak D call TRBD1 (5 bases). V dropped 5 bases and J dropped 3 bases, with 19 bases sitting between them. The germline CDR1 and CDR2 sequences are SGHVS and FQNEAQ. This CDR3 has 16 residues. The CDR3: CASSPPSTTDHTEAFF. The CDR3 DNA follows: TGTGCCAGCAGCCCACCCTCTACGACAGATCACACTGAAGCTTTCTTT.

This chain uses TRBV5-6 with TRBJ2-7; a possible D gene is TRBD1 (6 bases). The CDR3 has 14 amino acids. CDR1 SGHDT and CDR2 YYEEEE come from the germline V gene. Trimming removed 3 bases from V and 0 bases from J, with 10 bases in between. The CDR3 is CASSYWTVSYEQYF. DNA for the CDR3: TGTGCCAGCAGCTATTGGACAGTCTCCTACGAGCAGTACTTC.

This rearrangement joins TRBV11-2 to TRBJ2-7; no reliable D call. The CDR3 loop spans 15 amino acids. V was clipped by 1 base and J by 1 base, with 11 bases between them. Per the germline V gene, CDR1 is SGHAT and CDR2 is FQNNGV. The CDR3 region has the DNA TGTGCCAGCAGCTTAGCGAGTGTCAGGTCCTACGAGCAGTACTTC. The encoded protein is CASSLASVRSYEQYF.

This rearrangement joins TRBV6-1 to TRBJ2-7; D is unclear. CDR3 length: 14 amino acids. Trimming took off 7 bases at V and 5 bases at J, with 18 bases between the two ends. The germline V gene has CDR1 MNHNS and CDR2 SASEGT. CDR3 in amino acids: CASKNFWASHEQYF. In DNA, the CDR3 is TGTGCCAGCAAGAATTTCTGGGCCAGCCACGAGCAGTACTTC.

The J gene is TRBJ2-2, the V gene TRBV5-1, with D tentatively TRBD1 (6 bases). This CDR3 region has 17 residues. V lost 3 bases and J lost 5, with 20 bases in between. Germline loops: CDR1 SGHRS, CDR2 YFSETQ. CDR3 protein: CASSSRETGLGTGELFF. The CDR3, as DNA: TGCGCCAGCAGCTCACGTGAAACAGGGCTAGGGACCGGGGAGCTGTTTTTT.

This CDR3 is CAWSVQDNTEAFF. CDR3 nucleotides: TGTGCCTGGAGTGTACAGGATAACACTGAAGCTTTCTTT. The rearrangement uses TRBV30 and TRBJ1-1, with D tentatively TRBD1 (5 bases). Germline lookup yields CDR1 GTSNPN and CDR2 SVGIG (reference sequence). The V end lost 0 bases, the J end lost 2 bases, and 7 bases lay between the germline ends. The CDR3 is made up of 13 amino acids. Combining the CDR3 with reference TRBV30 and TRBJ1-1 gives the whole variable domain SQTIHQWPATLVQPVGSPLSLECTVEGTSNPNLYWYRQAAGRGLQLLFYSVGIGQISSEVPQNLSASRPQDRQFILSSKKLLLSDSGFYLCAWSVQDNTEAFFGQGTRLTVV.

The J gene is TRBJ2-2, the V gene TRBV14; 11 nucleotides agree with TRBD1. Trimming took 4 bases from V and 4 from J; bases not matched to a gene: 5. This CDR3 contains 16 residues. CDR1 and CDR2 (germline): SGHDN, FVKESK. This CDR3 reads CASSRAGTGGTGELFF. The DNA of the CDR3 is TGTGCCAGCAGCCGAGCCGGGACAGGGGGCACCGGGGAGCTGTTTTTT.

The chain couples TRBV20-1 to TRBJ1-2; TRBD1 might be the D (5 bases). The CDR3 has 11 residues. Germline lookup yields CDR1 DFQATT and CDR2 SNEGSKA (reference sequence). V gave up 6 bases and J gave up 12 bases, with 17 bases separating them. DNA of the CDR3: TGCAGTGCCGGGGGGTGGGAAGGGCACACCTTC. This gives the protein CSAGGWEGHTF.

The CDR3 here is CATSRESSNQPQHF. The DNA for the CDR3 is TGTGCCACCAGCAGAGAATCAAGCAATCAGCCCCAGCATTTT. The gene calls are TRBV15 and TRBJ1-5; no reliable D call. Germline-derived CDR1 and CDR2 are LNHNV and YYDKDF (reference sequence). This CDR3 has 14 amino acids. Trimming stripped 0 bases from V and 1 base from J, with 4 bases between.